Below are 22 T cell receptor beta chains sequenced from a single sample in a study of T cell responses to AZD1222 COVID-19 vaccine. TCRdb keeps only in-frame clones here, not all; method: immunoSEQ multiplex PCR. The sample yields some 150,000 clones, approximately 91% seen once. The material was peripheral blood, obtained 28 days after the second AZD1222 dose. The origin of the receptors is an adult who received the AZD1222 COVID-19 vaccine.

The chain employs TRBV5-1 and TRBJ2-7, with 9 bases lining up with TRBD1. V was pared by 2 bases and J by 2 bases, with 5 bases of the junction left unmatched. The CDR3 extends over 15 amino acids. Germline CDR1 is SGHRS and CDR2 is YFSETQ. The CDR3 region has the DNA TGCGCCAGCAGCTTACCCGGGACAGGGCCCTACGAGCAGTACTTC. It codes for CASSLPGTGPYEQYF.

V gene TRBV4-1 combines with J gene TRBJ2-2, with 7 bases identical to TRBD1. This CDR3 is built from 16 residues. Losses at the gene ends were 2 bases for V and 7 bases for J; bases not matched to a gene: 10. Germline V gene sequence: CDR1 MGHRA, CDR2 YSYEKL. The CDR3, as DNA: TGCGCCAGCAGCCAATTAAAGGGGGCGGCGTACGGGGAGCTGTTTTTT. It yields the protein CASSQLKGAAYGELFF.

The chain joins TRBV6-5 to TRBJ2-5; 8 bases are a match to TRBD2. Germline assignment: CDR1 MNHEY and CDR2 SVGAGI. The CDR3 spans 15 residues. The V and J ends lost 0 bases and 5 bases, in that order; junction bases with no gene match: 5. The CDR3 DNA reads as TGTGCCAGCAGTTACTCGACGGGGGGGAGGGAGACCCAGTACTTC. Residues: CASSYSTGGRETQYF.

This clone appeared a single time. The J gene is TRBJ1-2, the V gene TRBV14; a weak D match, TRBD1 (5 bases). The CDR3 contains 13 residues. Looked up from germline, CDR1 is SGHDN and CDR2 is FVKESK. V was cut by 1 base and J by 6 bases, with 9 bases left in between. CDR3 nucleotide sequence: TGTGCCAGCAGCCAAGTATACAGGAATGGCTACACCTTC. Encoded protein: CASSQVYRNGYTF.

This clone has a single count. This chain links TRBV5-1 with TRBJ2-1; D unresolved. CDR1 is SGHRS and CDR2 is YFSETQ in the germline V gene. Trimming stripped 3 bases from V and 0 bases from J, with 10 bases between. The CDR3 length is 15 residues. CDR3 sequence: CASSSQSSSYNEQFF. CDR3 nucleotides: TGCGCCAGCAGCTCACAGTCGAGCTCCTACAATGAGCAGTTCTTC.

This clone was counted once. CDR3 nucleotide sequence: TGCGCCAGCAGCCCTACAGGGTTTAATCAGCCCCAGCATTTT. Translation gives CASSPTGFNQPQHF. V and J are TRBV4-1 and TRBJ1-5, with a tentative D call TRBD1 (6 bases). The V gene's germline CDR1 is MGHRA and CDR2 YSYEKL. CDR3 length: 14 amino acids. Trimming took 4 bases from V and 4 from J, leaving 11 bases between them.

The chain combines TRBV27 with TRBJ2-1, with D perhaps matching TRBD2 (6 bases). The CDR3 length is 15 residues. V lost 4 bases and J lost 8, with 18 bases in between. CDR1 and CDR2 from the germline V gene are MNHEY and SMNVEV (reference sequence). This CDR3 reads CASSSRGAGSDEQFF. CDR3 in DNA: TGTGCCAGCAGTTCACGTGGGGCGGGAAGCGATGAGCAGTTCTTC.

The gene calls are TRBV11-3 and TRBJ1-6; D unresolved. CDR1 and CDR2 (germline): SGHNT, YENEEA. This CDR3 is built from 16 residues. V was clipped by 0 bases and J by 8 bases, with 14 bases between them. The CDR3 spells CASSLDNSPTYSPLHF. DNA for the CDR3: TGTGCCAGCAGCTTAGATAATTCGCCGACCTATTCACCCCTCCACTTT.

V gene TRBV9 combines with J gene TRBJ1-2; unclear D gene. Per the germline V gene, CDR1 is SGDLS and CDR2 is YYNGEE. This CDR3 is 11 amino acids long. V was clipped by 4 bases and J by 8 bases, with 9 bases between them. The CDR3 is CASSPLVGYTF. The CDR3 region has the DNA TGTGCCAGCAGCCCCTTAGTAGGCTACACCTTC. Full variable domain (remainder filled in from reference TRBV9 and TRBJ1-2): DSGVTQTPKHLITATGQRVTLRCSPRSGDLSVYWYQQSLDQGLQFLIQYYNGEERAKGNILERFSAQQFPDLHSELNLSSLELGDSALYFCASSPLVGYTFGSGTRLTVV.

The V and J genes are TRBV6-5 and TRBJ2-7; the match to TRBD2 covers 10 bases. This CDR3 contains 13 residues. Germline CDR1 is MNHEY and CDR2 is SVGAGI. The V and J ends lost 7 bases and 6 bases, in that order; junction bases with no gene match: 6. The CDR3 sequence is CASTASGSREQYF. The CDR3 DNA follows: TGTGCCAGCACCGCTAGCGGGAGTCGCGAGCAGTACTTC.

This clone has just one count. The chain joins TRBV25-1 to TRBJ1-3; D might be TRBD1 (5 bases). The CDR3 is 13 residues long. Trimming took 5 bases from V and 8 from J, leaving 13 bases between them. Germline V lookup: CDR1 MGHDK, CDR2 SYGVNS. CDR3 loop: CASSLTGADTIYF. The DNA of the CDR3 is TGTGCCAGCAGTTTGACTGGGGCGGACACCATATATTTT.

The table lists this clone with a few counts. This chain joins TRBV6-6 and TRBJ1-1, with D unresolved. This CDR3 comprises 12 residues. V was shortened by 2 bases and J by 5 bases, with 6 bases between the two germline ends. The germline gives CDR1 MNHNY, CDR2 SVGAGI (reference sequence). The CDR3 loop is CASSYMSTEAFF. CDR3 in DNA: TGTGCCAGCAGTTACATGAGTACTGAAGCTTTCTTT.

The V call is TRBV6-2 or TRBV6-3, the J call TRBJ2-7; tentatively, D is TRBD2 (6 bases). This CDR3 region has 14 residues. Trimming shortened V by 6 bases and J by 3 bases, and 15 bases separated the two germline ends. Germline CDR1 reads MNHEY; CDR2 reads SVGEGT. The CDR3 region has the DNA TGTGCCAGCAGCCTCGGGACTGCCATCTACGAGCAGTACTTC. Translating it yields CASSLGTAIYEQYF.

J is TRBJ1-1 and V is TRBV5-1, with a weak D call TRBD1 (5 bases). Deletions cut 3 bases from V and 1 base from J, with 13 bases between. The CDR3 spans 15 residues. The V gene's germline CDR1 is SGHRS and CDR2 YFSETQ. This CDR3 reads CASSWSRERNTEAFF. The CDR3 DNA reads as TGCGCCAGCAGCTGGAGCAGGGAGAGGAACACTGAAGCTTTCTTT.

The chain has TRBV29-1 and TRBJ2-1; D is undetermined. With 7 bases removed from V and 2 bases from J, the gap between germline ends came to 9 bases. The CDR3 is made up of 12 amino acids. Germline-derived CDR1 and CDR2 are SQVTM and ANQGSEA. This CDR3 is CSATETYNEQFF. CDR3 nucleotide sequence: TGCAGCGCAACAGAGACCTACAATGAGCAGTTCTTC.

CDR3 DNA sequence: TGTGCCAGCAGCACCCCGACAGTTTTTACCTACAATGAGCAGTTCTTC. Translated: CASSTPTVFTYNEQFF. The gene calls are TRBV7-9 and TRBJ2-1; D is possibly TRBD1 (5 bases). This CDR3 region has 16 residues. Germline V lookup: CDR1 SEHNR, CDR2 FQNEAQ (reference sequence). Trimming left V 5 bases short and J 2 bases short, with 16 bases between.

This clone has only a few counts. The CDR3 DNA is TGTGCCAGCAGTGAATCTGCGGGGGGTACAGATACGCAGTATTTT. Translated, it gives CASSESAGGTDTQYF. The chain links TRBV6-1 to TRBJ2-3; 8 positions agree with TRBD2. V shed 2 bases and J 3 bases; nucleotides not matched to a gene: 4. The germline V gene has CDR1 MNHNS and CDR2 SASEGT. The length of the CDR3 is 15 residues.

The gene calls are TRBV18 and TRBJ1-5, with D unresolved. Germline CDR1 is KGHSH and CDR2 is LQKENI. This CDR3 is 15 amino acids long. The V end was cut by 5 bases, the J end by 0 bases, with 11 bases between. The CDR3: CASSTIGVSNQPQHF. The CDR3 nucleotides read TGTGCCAGCTCAACAATTGGGGTTAGCAATCAGCCCCAGCATTTT.

This clone has just one count. The CDR3 protein is CASSEVVDTHGYTF. CDR3 DNA sequence: TGTGCCAGCAGTGAAGTCGTCGACACCCATGGCTACACCTTC. This rearrangement joins TRBV2 to TRBJ1-2; D not certain. V gave up 1 base and J gave up 6 bases, with 12 bases separating them. The germline CDR1 and CDR2 sequences are SNHLY and FYNNEI. The length of the CDR3 is 14 residues. Full variable domain (rest looked up from reference TRBV2 and TRBJ1-2): EPEVTQTPSHQVTQMGQEVILRCVPISNHLYFYWYRQILGQKVEFLVSFYNNEISEKSEIFDDQFSVERPDGSNFTLKIRSTKLEDSAMYFCASSEVVDTHGYTFGSGTRLTVV.

This chain connects TRBV11-2 to TRBJ2-1; D may correspond to TRBD1 or TRBD2 (5 bases each). Germline V gives CDR1 SGHAT, CDR2 FQNNGV. Between the trimmed V and J ends, which lost 3 bases and 7 bases, there was a span of 7 bases. The length of the CDR3 is 12 residues. The CDR3 DNA is TGTGCCAGCAGCTTTTGGGGGAATGAGCAGTTCTTC. It yields the protein CASSFWGNEQFF.

The chain combines TRBV10-3 with TRBJ1-1, with a possible D match to TRBD1 (5 bases). This CDR3 region has 15 residues. V lost 4 bases and J 1 base, leaving 13 bases between the germline ends. Germline lookup yields CDR1 ENHRY and CDR2 SYGVKD. The CDR3 sequence: CAISAPDTQNTEAFF. CDR3 nucleotides: TGTGCCATCAGTGCCCCGGACACACAGAACACTGAAGCTTTCTTT.

This clone was picked up a small number of times. The chain couples TRBV10-3 to TRBJ2-7, with D perhaps matching TRBD1 or TRBD2 (6 bases each). CDR1 ENHRY and CDR2 SYGVKD come from the germline V gene. V lost 3 bases and J 6 bases, leaving 18 bases between the germline ends. The CDR3 loop spans 15 amino acids. The CDR3 DNA follows: TGTGCCATCAGTGATCCGGGGGTGAAGGGGGTCGAGCAGTACTTC. It yields the protein CAISDPGVKGVEQYF.